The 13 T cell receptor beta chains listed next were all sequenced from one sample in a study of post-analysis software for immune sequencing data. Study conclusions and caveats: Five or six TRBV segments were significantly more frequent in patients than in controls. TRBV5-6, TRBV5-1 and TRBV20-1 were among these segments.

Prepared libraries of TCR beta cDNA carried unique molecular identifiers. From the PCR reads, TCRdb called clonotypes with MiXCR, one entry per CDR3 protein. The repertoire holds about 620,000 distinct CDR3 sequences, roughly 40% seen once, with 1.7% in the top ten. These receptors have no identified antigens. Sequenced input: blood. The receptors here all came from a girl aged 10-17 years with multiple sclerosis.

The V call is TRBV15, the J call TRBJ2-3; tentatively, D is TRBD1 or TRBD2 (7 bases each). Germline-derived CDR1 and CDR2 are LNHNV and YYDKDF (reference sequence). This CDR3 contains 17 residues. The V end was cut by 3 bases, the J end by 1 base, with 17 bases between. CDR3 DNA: TGTGCCACCAGCAGTCCTTACAGGGGAGGGGGCACAGATACGCAGTATTTT. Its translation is CATSSPYRGGGTDTQYF.

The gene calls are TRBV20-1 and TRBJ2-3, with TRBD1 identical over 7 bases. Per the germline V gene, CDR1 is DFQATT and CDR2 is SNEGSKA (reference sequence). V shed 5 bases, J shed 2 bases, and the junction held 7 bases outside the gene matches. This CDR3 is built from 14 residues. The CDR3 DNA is TGCAGTGCTCAGGCAGGGGGTTACACAGATACGCAGTATTTT. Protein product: CSAQAGGYTDTQYF.

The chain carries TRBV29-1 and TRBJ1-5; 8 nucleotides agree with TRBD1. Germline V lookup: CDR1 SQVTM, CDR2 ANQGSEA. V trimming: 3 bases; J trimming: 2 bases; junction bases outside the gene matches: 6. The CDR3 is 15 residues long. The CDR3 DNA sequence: TGCAGCGTTGAGGCACAGGGGGGAGGCAATCAGCCCCAGCATTTT. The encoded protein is CSVEAQGGGNQPQHF.

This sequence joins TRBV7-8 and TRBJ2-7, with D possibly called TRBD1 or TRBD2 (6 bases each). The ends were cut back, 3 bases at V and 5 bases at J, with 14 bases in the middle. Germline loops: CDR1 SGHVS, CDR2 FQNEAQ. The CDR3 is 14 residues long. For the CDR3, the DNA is TGTGCCAGCAGCTTTTTTTCGGGGGCCGACGAGCAGTACTTC. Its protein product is CASSFFSGADEQYF.

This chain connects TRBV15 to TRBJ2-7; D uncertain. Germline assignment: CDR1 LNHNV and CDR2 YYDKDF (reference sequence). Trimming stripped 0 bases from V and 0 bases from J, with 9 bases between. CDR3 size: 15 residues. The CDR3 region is CATSRDRADSYEQYF. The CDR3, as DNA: TGTGCCACCAGCAGAGATAGGGCAGACTCCTACGAGCAGTACTTC.

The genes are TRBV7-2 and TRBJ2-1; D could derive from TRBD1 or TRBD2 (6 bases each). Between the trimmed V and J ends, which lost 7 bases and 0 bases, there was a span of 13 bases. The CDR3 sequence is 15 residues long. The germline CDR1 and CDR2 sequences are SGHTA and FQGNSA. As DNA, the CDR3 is TGTGCCAGCAACGTAGGGGGAGGCTCCTACAATGAGCAGTTCTTC. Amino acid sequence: CASNVGGGSYNEQFF.

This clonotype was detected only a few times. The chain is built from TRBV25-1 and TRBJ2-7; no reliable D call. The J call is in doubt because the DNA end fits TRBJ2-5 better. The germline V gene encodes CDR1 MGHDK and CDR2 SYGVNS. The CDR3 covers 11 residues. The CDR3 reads CASSEPQTQYF. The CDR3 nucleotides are TGTGCCAGCAGTGAACCCCAGACCCAGTACTTC.

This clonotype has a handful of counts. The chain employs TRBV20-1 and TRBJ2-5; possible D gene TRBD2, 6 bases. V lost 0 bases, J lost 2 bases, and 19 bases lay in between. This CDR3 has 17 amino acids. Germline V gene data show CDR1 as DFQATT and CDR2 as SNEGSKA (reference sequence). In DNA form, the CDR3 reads TGCAGTGCTAGAGATCTAGGCGGGGCGGGATCACAAGAGACCCAGTACTTC. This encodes CSARDLGGAGSQETQYF.

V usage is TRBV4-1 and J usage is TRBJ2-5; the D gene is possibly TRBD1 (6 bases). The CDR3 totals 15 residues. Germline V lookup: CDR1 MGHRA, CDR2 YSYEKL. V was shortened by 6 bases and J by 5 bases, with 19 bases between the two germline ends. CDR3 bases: TGCGCCAGCAGGGGTATACAGGGAATAGGGGAGACCCAGTACTTC. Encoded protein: CASRGIQGIGETQYF.

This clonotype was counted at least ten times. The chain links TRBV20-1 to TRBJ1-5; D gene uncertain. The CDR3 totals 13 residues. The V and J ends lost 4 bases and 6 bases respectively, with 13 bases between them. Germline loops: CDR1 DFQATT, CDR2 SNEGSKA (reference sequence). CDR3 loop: CSANADPIQPQHF. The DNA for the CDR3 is TGCAGTGCTAACGCAGACCCGATTCAGCCCCAGCATTTT.

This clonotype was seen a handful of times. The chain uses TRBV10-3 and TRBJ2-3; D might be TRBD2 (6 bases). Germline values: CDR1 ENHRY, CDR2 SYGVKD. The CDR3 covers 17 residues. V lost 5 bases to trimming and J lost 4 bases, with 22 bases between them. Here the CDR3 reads CAISNSDSRGRSDTQYF. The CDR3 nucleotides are TGTGCCATCAGTAATTCCGACTCGCGGGGAAGGTCAGATACGCAGTATTTT.

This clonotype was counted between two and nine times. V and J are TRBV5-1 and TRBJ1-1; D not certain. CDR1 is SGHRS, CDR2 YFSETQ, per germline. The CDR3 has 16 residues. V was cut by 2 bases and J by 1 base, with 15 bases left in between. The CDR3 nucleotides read TGCGCCAGCAGCTTCGGAGGCCCCCTGGGGAACACTGAAGCTTTCTTT. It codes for CASSFGGPLGNTEAFF.

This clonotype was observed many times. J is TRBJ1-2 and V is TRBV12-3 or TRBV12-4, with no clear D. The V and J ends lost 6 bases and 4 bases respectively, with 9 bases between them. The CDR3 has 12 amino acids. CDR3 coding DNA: TGTGCCAGCAGCCTCGTCTCCTATGGCTACACCTTC. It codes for CASSLVSYGYTF.